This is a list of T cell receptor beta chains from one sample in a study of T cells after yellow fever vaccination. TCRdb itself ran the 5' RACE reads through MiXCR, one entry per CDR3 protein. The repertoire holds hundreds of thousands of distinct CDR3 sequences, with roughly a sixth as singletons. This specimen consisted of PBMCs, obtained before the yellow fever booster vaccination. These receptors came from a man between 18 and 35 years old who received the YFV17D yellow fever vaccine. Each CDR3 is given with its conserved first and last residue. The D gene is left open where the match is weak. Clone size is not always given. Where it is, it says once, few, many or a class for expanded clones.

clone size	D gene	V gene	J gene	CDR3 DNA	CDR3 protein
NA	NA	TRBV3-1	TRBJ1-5	TGTGCCAGCAGCCACGGACGGCGCAATCAGCCCCAGCATTTT	CASSHGRRNQPQHF
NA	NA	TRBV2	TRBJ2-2	TGTGCCAGCAGTGAACCAGGGGCGAACACCGGGGAGCTGTTTTTT	CASSEPGANTGELFF
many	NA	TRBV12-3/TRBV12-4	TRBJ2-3	TGTGCCAGCAGTTTACGGGCGGGGACAGATACGCAGTATTTT	CASSLRAGTDTQYF
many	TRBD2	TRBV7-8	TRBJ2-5	TGTGCCAGCAGCGTTAGCGGGGGCGCCGAGACCCAGTACTTC	CASSVSGGAETQYF
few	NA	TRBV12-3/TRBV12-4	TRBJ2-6	TGTGCCAGCAGTCCCGGTGACAGCGGTGGGGCCAACGTCCTGACTTTC	CASSPGDSGGANVLTF
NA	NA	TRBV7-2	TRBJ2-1	TGTGCCAGCAGCACCGCTGGTGCGTCCTACAATGAGCAGTTCTTC	CASSTAGASYNEQFF
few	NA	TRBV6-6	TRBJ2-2	TGTGCCAGCAGCCGCAGGGGATTGGAGCTGTTTTTT	CASSRRGLELFF
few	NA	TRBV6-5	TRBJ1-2	TGTGCCAGCAGTTATGCGGCTACCACTGACTATGGCTACACCTTC	CASSYAATTDYGYTF
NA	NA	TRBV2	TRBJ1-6	TGTGCCAGCAGTGAAACAGCTAATTCACCCCTCCACTTT	CASSETANSPLHF
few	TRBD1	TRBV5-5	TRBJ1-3	TGTGCCAGCAGCTTGGGACAGGGCCTATCTGGAAACACCATATATTTT	CASSLGQGLSGNTIYF
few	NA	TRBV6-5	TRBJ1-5	TGTGCCAGCAGTTACACCCAGGGTAGTCAGCCCCAGCATTTT	CASSYTQGSQPQHF
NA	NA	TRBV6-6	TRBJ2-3	TGTGCCAGCAGTTACTGGGGGGGGGGCGGCGATACGCAGTATTTT	CASSYWGGGGDTQYF
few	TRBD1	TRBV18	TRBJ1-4	TGTGCCAGCTCACCGACAGGGGTTTGGGAAAAACTGTTTTTT	CASSPTGVWEKLFF
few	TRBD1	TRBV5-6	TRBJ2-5	TGTGCCAGCAGCTTTTTGGGACAGTCACAAGAGACCCAGTACTTC	CASSFLGQSQETQYF
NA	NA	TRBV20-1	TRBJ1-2	TGCAGTGCTGCCCGTTCGGGGGGCGCTGGCTACACCTTC	CSAARSGGAGYTF
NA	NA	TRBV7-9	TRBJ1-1	TGTGCCAGCTCGGTAGAGGGTGAAGCTTTCTTT	CASSVEGEAFF
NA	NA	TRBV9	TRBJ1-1	TGTGCCAGCAGCCCCCTGTCCAGGGTGGGCACTGAAGCTTTCTTT	CASSPLSRVGTEAFF
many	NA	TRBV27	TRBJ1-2	TGTGCCAGCAGTTTATCAGAGGGGAGTGGCTACACCTTC	CASSLSEGSGYTF
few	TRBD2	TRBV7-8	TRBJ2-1	TGTGCCAGCAGCTTAGATACAGCGGGGGGGTACAATGAGCAGTTCTTC	CASSLDTAGGYNEQFF
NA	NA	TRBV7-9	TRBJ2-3	TGTGCCAGCAGCTTAGATGCAGGAACAGATACGCAGTATTTT	CASSLDAGTDTQYF
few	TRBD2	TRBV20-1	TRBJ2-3	TGCAGTGCCAGTCCCTTAGCGGGGGGGCTTGGAGATACGCAGTATTTT	CSASPLAGGLGDTQYF
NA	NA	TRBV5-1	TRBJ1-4	TGCGCCAGCAGCTTGGCTCCCCCGAGAGCAACTAATGAAAAACTGTTTTTT	CASSLAPPRATNEKLFF
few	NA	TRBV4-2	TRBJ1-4	TGTGCCAGCAGCCCGACAGCCTATAATGAAAAACTGTTTTTT	CASSPTAYNEKLFF
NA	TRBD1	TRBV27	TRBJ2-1	TGTGCCAGCAGTTTCGGCACTAGGGGGCGGGAGCAGTTCTTC	CASSFGTRGREQFF
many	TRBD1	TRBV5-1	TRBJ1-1	TGCGCCAGCAGCTTACAGGGGGCTCAAATCACTGAAGCTTTCTTT	CASSLQGAQITEAFF
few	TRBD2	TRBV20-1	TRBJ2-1	TGCAGTGCTCTCGGGACTACGATGACTCAGAGCTCCTACAATGAGCAGTTCTTC	CSALGTTMTQSSYNEQFF
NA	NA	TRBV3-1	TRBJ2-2	TGTGCCAGCAGCCAAGATCAGCGGAGGCAGCTGTTTTTT	CASSQDQRRQLFF
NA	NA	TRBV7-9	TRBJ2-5	TGTGCCAGCGCTGCGGGCTTTGGAGAGACCCAGTACTTC	CASAAGFGETQYF
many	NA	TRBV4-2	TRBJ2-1	TGTGCCAGCAGCCAAGAATGGACAGACAATGAGCAGTTCTTC	CASSQEWTDNEQFF